One sample yielded the 28 T cell receptor beta chains listed below, sequenced in a study of beta chain features in type 1 diabetes. Expressed TCRB transcripts were sequenced after all isolated RNA was converted to cDNA. Some clones are missing from TCRdb's copy, which holds only in-frame ones; the method was immunoSEQ multiplex PCR. This sample yields under 200,000 clones, of which around 8% are seen a single time; over 0.5% belongs to the top ten. These receptors have no known antigen. Study outcomes and limitations: Moderately but significantly shorter TCRB CDR3s were found in Type 1 diabetes patients in all four CD4+ subsets.

Source material: central memory CD4+ T cells from blood. These receptors came from a young woman with type 1 diabetes.

This clone was observed many times. V and J are TRBV9 and TRBJ2-1; 7 bases align to TRBD2. The germline CDR1 and CDR2 sequences are SGDLS and YYNGEE. CDR3 size: 14 residues. Trimming at V came to 0 bases and at J to 6 bases, leaving 3 bases not matched to a gene. This chain's CDR3 is CASSVGSGANEQFF. The CDR3 DNA sequence: TGTGCCAGCAGCGTAGGAAGCGGGGCCAATGAGCAGTTCTTC. The full variable domain, its missing parts supplied by reference TRBV9 and TRBJ2-1, is DSGVTQTPKHLITATGQRVTLRCSPRSGDLSVYWYQQSLDQGLQFLIQYYNGEERAKGNILERFSAQQFPDLHSELNLSSLELGDSALYFCASSVGSGANEQFFGPGTRLTVL.

This clone has just a few counts. The V gene is TRBV9, the J gene TRBJ2-5; TRBD1 is a possible D gene (5 bases). CDR1 SGDLS and CDR2 YYNGEE come from the germline V gene. The germline V and J ends were trimmed by 0 bases and 2 bases, with 14 bases remaining between them. The CDR3 has 16 residues. CDR3: CASSVARQGGQETQYF. The CDR3, as DNA: TGTGCCAGCAGCGTAGCTCGGCAGGGTGGGCAAGAGACCCAGTACTTC.

V usage is TRBV4-3 and J usage is TRBJ2-3; TRBD1 matches at 9 bases. Germline V gives CDR1 LGHNA, CDR2 YSLEER. V was pared by 2 bases and J by 3 bases, with 3 bases of the junction left unmatched. This CDR3 spans 15 amino acids. The CDR3 protein is CASSQMGQGTDTQYF. DNA of the CDR3: TGCGCCAGCAGCCAAATGGGACAGGGTACAGATACGCAGTATTTT.

This clone was counted a few times. The V call is TRBV18, the J call TRBJ2-3, with TRBD2 matching 8 bases. After removal of 2 bases from V and 5 bases from J, the junction contained 6 bases not matched to a gene. Germline CDR1 is KGHSH and CDR2 is LQKENI. CDR3 length equals 15 residues. In nucleotides, the CDR3 is TGTGCCAGCTCACCAAACGGGGGGGCCCAAGATACGCAGTATTTT. As protein: CASSPNGGAQDTQYF.

The chain is built from TRBV15 and TRBJ1-6; 7 positions match TRBD1. V was pared by 2 bases and J by 5 bases, with 3 bases of the junction left unmatched. Per the germline V gene, CDR1 is LNHNV and CDR2 is YYDKDF (reference sequence). This CDR3 comprises 15 residues. For the CDR3, the DNA is TGTGCCACCAGCAGACCCAGGGGGGATAATTCACCCCTCCACTTT. Protein product: CATSRPRGDNSPLHF.

In its sample, this clone was seen a few times. The chain is built from TRBV7-2 and TRBJ1-1; TRBD1 aligns across 8 bases. CDR1 and CDR2 (germline): SGHTA, FQGNSA. V shed 4 bases and J 8 bases; nucleotides not matched to a gene: 9. There are 14 residues in the CDR3. CDR3: CASSWGQARGEAFF. In nucleotides, the CDR3 is TGTGCCAGCAGCTGGGGACAGGCGCGAGGAGAAGCTTTCTTT.

The table lists this clone with a few counts. The chain is built from TRBV9 and TRBJ2-3, with D tentatively TRBD2 (6 bases). V gave up 3 bases and J gave up 6 bases, with 14 bases separating them. In germline, CDR1 is SGDLS, CDR2 YYNGEE. The CDR3 sequence is 14 residues long. The CDR3 loop is CASSEGRNADTQYF. CDR3 bases: TGTGCCAGCAGCGAGGGGAGGAATGCGGATACGCAGTATTTT. The full variable domain, completed using reference TRBV9 and TRBJ2-3, is DSGVTQTPKHLITATGQRVTLRCSPRSGDLSVYWYQQSLDQGLQFLIQYYNGEERAKGNILERFSAQQFPDLHSELNLSSLELGDSALYFCASSEGRNADTQYFGPGTRLTVL.

The DNA for the CDR3 is TGTGCCAGCAGCCCCGCAACAGGGAACTACTATGGCTACACCTTC. It specifies CASSPATGNYYGYTF. This chain uses TRBV7-9 with TRBJ1-2; D is perhaps TRBD1 (6 bases). V was pared by 5 bases and J by 3 bases, with 16 bases between. The CDR3 has 15 amino acids. Germline V gives CDR1 SEHNR, CDR2 FQNEAQ (reference sequence).

This clone turned up a few times. The CDR3 region has the DNA TGTGCCAGCAGTGCCGCGGGGGTAGCCAAAAACATTCAGTACTTC. Translation gives CASSAAGVAKNIQYF. This chain joins TRBV7-8 and TRBJ2-4, with 7 bases fitting TRBD2. The ends lost 6 bases at V and 0 bases at J; junction bases unmatched: 5. The CDR3 runs 15 residues. Germline CDR1 and CDR2: SGHVS and FQNEAQ.

This chain links TRBV15 with TRBJ2-1; TRBD2 aligns across 9 bases. This CDR3 is 16 amino acids long. V lost 2 bases, J lost 12 bases, and 14 bases stayed unmatched. The germline gives CDR1 LNHNV, CDR2 YYDKDF (reference sequence). The CDR3 DNA sequence: TGTGCCACCAGCAGACTCCCCGAGACTAGCGGAAACGGGCAGTTCTTC. It specifies CATSRLPETSGNGQFF. Together with reference TRBV15 and TRBJ2-1, the CDR3 gives the full variable domain: DAMVIQNPRYQVTQFGKPVTLSCSQTLNHNVMYWYQQKSSQAPKLLFHYYDKDFNNEADTPDNFQSRRPNTSFCFLDIRSPGLGDTAMYLCATSRLPETSGNGQFFGPGTRLTVL.

V gene TRBV14 combines with J gene TRBJ1-1; D remains unclear. V lost 4 bases, J lost 0 bases, and 12 bases lay in between. Germline V gene lookup returns CDR1 SGHDN and CDR2 FVKESK. This CDR3 has 15 amino acids. CDR3: CASSREPSMNTEAFF. CDR3 DNA sequence: TGTGCCAGCAGCCGGGAGCCCTCCATGAACACTGAAGCTTTCTTT.

This clone was detected a few times. The rearrangement links TRBV7-9 to TRBJ1-2, with a possible D match to TRBD1 (6 bases). Germline-derived CDR1 and CDR2 are SEHNR and FQNEAQ (reference sequence). The length of the CDR3 is 14 residues. The V end was cut by 5 bases, the J end by 7 bases, with 17 bases between. This CDR3 reads CASSQKTGHAGYTF. The CDR3 DNA sequence: TGTGCCAGCAGCCAAAAAACAGGGCATGCTGGCTACACCTTC.

The chain joins TRBV6-6 to TRBJ2-7, with TRBD1 matching 10 bases. Trimming removed 4 bases from V and 2 bases from J; junction bases left unmatched: 5. The germline V gene encodes CDR1 MNHNY and CDR2 SVGAGI (reference sequence). The CDR3 spans 15 residues. The CDR3 region is CASSSPGTGAYEQYF. The CDR3 DNA reads TGTGCCAGCAGTTCGCCCGGGACAGGGGCCTACGAGCAGTACTTC.

This clone was counted a few times. The chain has TRBV11-3 and TRBJ2-6; D is unresolved. CDR3 length: 16 amino acids. The V and J ends lost 2 bases and 0 bases respectively, with 8 bases between them. Germline assignment: CDR1 SGHNT and CDR2 YENEEA. The DNA for the CDR3 is TGTGCCAGCAGCTTAAAGATGAGCTCTGGGGCCAACGTCCTGACTTTC. This encodes CASSLKMSSGANVLTF.

This CDR3 is CASSQGLGVGETQYF. The CDR3 region has the DNA TGCGCCAGCAGCCAAGGTCTCGGGGTTGGGGAGACCCAGTACTTC. The chain joins TRBV4-3 to TRBJ2-5; perhaps TRBD2 as D (5 bases). Trimming shortened V by 1 base and J by 5 bases, and 14 bases separated the two germline ends. The CDR3 extends over 15 amino acids. Germline V gene lookup returns CDR1 LGHNA and CDR2 YSLEER.

This clone was observed a handful of times. This rearrangement joins TRBV5-1 to TRBJ2-3; 7 bases are shared with TRBD2. The germline V gene encodes CDR1 SGHRS and CDR2 YFSETQ. There are 15 residues in the CDR3. Trimming removed 1 base from V and 5 bases from J; junction bases left unmatched: 7. The CDR3 nucleotides read TGCGCCAGCAGCTTGACCGCGGGGGAGATAGATACGCAGTATTTT. This sequence encodes CASSLTAGEIDTQYF.

A few counts support this clone. This chain links TRBV23-1 with TRBJ2-3; 10 bases line up with TRBD2. TRBV23-1 carries the ORF label, with uncertain function. Trimming cost V 3 bases and J 2 bases; bases outside gene matches: 11. This CDR3 spans 18 amino acids. This chain's CDR3 is CASSHSVEGLAFTDTQYF. The CDR3 DNA reads as TGCGCCAGCAGTCACTCGGTAGAGGGACTAGCGTTCACAGATACGCAGTATTTT.

A few counts support this clone. V gene TRBV7-2 combines with J gene TRBJ2-1; 8 bases are a match to TRBD2. This CDR3 has 15 amino acids. Germline CDR1 reads SGHTA; CDR2 reads FQGNSA. V trimming: 1 base; J trimming: 4 bases; junction bases outside the gene matches: 3. CDR3 protein: CASSLDPSGYNEQFF. CDR3 sequence (DNA): TGTGCCAGCAGCTTAGATCCTAGCGGGTACAATGAGCAGTTCTTC.

This clone has only a few counts. This chain uses TRBV7-3 with TRBJ2-7; D perhaps matches TRBD2 (6 bases). Germline values: CDR1 SGHTA, CDR2 FQGTGA. The CDR3 is made up of 16 amino acids. V was pared by 5 bases and J by 5 bases, with 22 bases between. CDR3 loop: CASSPTGRAGFNEQYF. CDR3 bases: TGTGCCAGCAGCCCCACGGGTCGGGCGGGATTTAACGAGCAGTACTTC.

The J gene is TRBJ2-7, the V gene TRBV5-1; a weak D match, TRBD1 (6 bases). Looked up from germline, CDR1 is SGHRS and CDR2 is YFSETQ. V shed 6 bases and J shed 2 bases, with 27 bases lying between them. The CDR3 is 18 amino acids. This CDR3 is CASNPRGSTGTATYEQYF. As DNA, the CDR3 is TGCGCCAGCAACCCCAGGGGTTCTACCGGGACGGCAACCTACGAGCAGTACTTC. Combining the CDR3 with reference TRBV5-1 and TRBJ2-7 gives the whole variable domain KAGVTQTPRYLIKTRGQQVTLSCSPISGHRSVSWYQQTPGQGLQFLFEYFSETQRNKGNFPGRFSGRQFSNSRSEMNVSTLELGDSALYLCASNPRGSTGTATYEQYFGPGTRLTVT.

The rearrangement uses TRBV6-6 and TRBJ1-5, with D possibly TRBD1 on 6 matching bases. The CDR3 has 13 amino acids. The germline CDR1 and CDR2 sequences are MNHNY and SVGAGI (reference sequence). Trimming left V 5 bases short and J 7 bases short, with 12 bases between. The CDR3 region has the DNA TGTGCCAGCAGTCCACAGGGTTGGCAGCCCCAGCATTTT. Protein: CASSPQGWQPQHF.

This clone has more than one count but fewer than ten. This chain uses TRBV7-2 with TRBJ2-1; 9 bases match TRBD2. Germline-derived CDR1 and CDR2 are SGHTA and FQGNSA. The CDR3 runs to 14 residues. V trimming: 3 bases; J trimming: 5 bases; junction bases outside the gene matches: 2. CDR3 sequence: CASSLSSGDNEQFF. For the CDR3, the DNA is TGTGCCAGCAGCTTGTCTAGCGGGGACAATGAGCAGTTCTTC.

This clone was observed a handful of times. V is TRBV28 and J is TRBJ2-7; 7 nucleotides agree with TRBD1. The CDR3 sequence is 14 residues long. The V segment lost 11 bases and the J segment 3 bases; nucleotides outside the gene matches: 13. Germline V gene lookup returns CDR1 MDHEN and CDR2 SYDVKM. CDR3 sequence: CAATPAAGGYEQYF. In nucleotides, the CDR3 is TGTGCCGCCACCCCCGCGGCAGGGGGCTACGAGCAGTACTTC.

This clone was seen more than once but under ten times. The chain links TRBV27 to TRBJ1-4; TRBD1 matches at 8 bases. V gave up 5 bases and J gave up 4 bases; unmatched junction bases: 3. The germline V gene has CDR1 MNHEY and CDR2 SMNVEV (reference sequence). This CDR3 has 14 residues. DNA of the CDR3: TGTGCCAGCAGTCGGGACAGGAATAATGAAAAACTGTTTTTT. The encoded protein is CASSRDRNNEKLFF.

This clone appeared a few times. At one of its ends the junction is not consistent with the germline gene, which may arise from a read error. This sequence joins TRBV7-7 and TRBJ2-3; 8 nucleotides align to TRBD2. Germline assignment: CDR1 SSHAT and CDR2 FNYEAQ (reference sequence). The CDR3 has 14 residues. The DNA of the CDR3 is TGTGCTAGCAGCCGGACTAGCATCTCAGATACGCAGTATTTT. It specifies CASSRTSISDTQYF.

A few counts support this clone. This chain connects TRBV25-1 to TRBJ2-7; D gene uncertain. V lost 2 bases to trimming and J lost 3 bases, with 5 bases between them. Germline values: CDR1 MGHDK, CDR2 SYGVNS. The CDR3 totals 12 residues. The CDR3 nucleotides read TGTGCCAGCAGTGAACACGGCTACGAGCAGTACTTC. Its protein is CASSEHGYEQYF.

The rearrangement uses TRBV18 and TRBJ2-5, with 11 positions matching TRBD1. The CDR3 loop spans 16 amino acids. V lost 3 bases, J lost 2 bases, and 5 bases stayed unmatched. Germline V gives CDR1 KGHSH, CDR2 LQKENI. CDR3 protein: CASSPSGTGGQETQYF. The CDR3, as DNA: TGTGCCAGCTCACCGTCCGGGACAGGGGGACAAGAGACCCAGTACTTC.

Only a few counts were recorded for this clone. The chain has TRBV28 and TRBJ2-3, with TRBD1 matching over 8 bases. After removal of 6 bases from V and 2 bases from J, the junction contained 10 bases not matched to a gene. Germline-derived CDR1 and CDR2 are MDHEN and SYDVKM. The CDR3 contains 16 residues. The CDR3 reads CASRTPGGPLTDTQYF. The DNA of the CDR3 is TGTGCCAGCAGAACCCCAGGGGGCCCCCTCACAGATACGCAGTATTTT.